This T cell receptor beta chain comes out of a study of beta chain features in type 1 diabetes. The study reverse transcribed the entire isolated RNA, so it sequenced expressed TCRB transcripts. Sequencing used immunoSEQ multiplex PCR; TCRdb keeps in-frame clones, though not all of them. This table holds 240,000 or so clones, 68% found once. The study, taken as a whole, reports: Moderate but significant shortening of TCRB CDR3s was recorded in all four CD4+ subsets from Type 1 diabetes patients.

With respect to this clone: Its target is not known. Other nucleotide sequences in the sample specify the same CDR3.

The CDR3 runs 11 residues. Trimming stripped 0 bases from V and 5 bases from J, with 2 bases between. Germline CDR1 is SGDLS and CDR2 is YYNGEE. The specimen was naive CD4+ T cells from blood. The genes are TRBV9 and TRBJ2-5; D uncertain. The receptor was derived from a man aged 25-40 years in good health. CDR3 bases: TGTGCCAGCAGCGTAGAGGAGACCCAGTACTTC. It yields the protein CASSVEETQYF.